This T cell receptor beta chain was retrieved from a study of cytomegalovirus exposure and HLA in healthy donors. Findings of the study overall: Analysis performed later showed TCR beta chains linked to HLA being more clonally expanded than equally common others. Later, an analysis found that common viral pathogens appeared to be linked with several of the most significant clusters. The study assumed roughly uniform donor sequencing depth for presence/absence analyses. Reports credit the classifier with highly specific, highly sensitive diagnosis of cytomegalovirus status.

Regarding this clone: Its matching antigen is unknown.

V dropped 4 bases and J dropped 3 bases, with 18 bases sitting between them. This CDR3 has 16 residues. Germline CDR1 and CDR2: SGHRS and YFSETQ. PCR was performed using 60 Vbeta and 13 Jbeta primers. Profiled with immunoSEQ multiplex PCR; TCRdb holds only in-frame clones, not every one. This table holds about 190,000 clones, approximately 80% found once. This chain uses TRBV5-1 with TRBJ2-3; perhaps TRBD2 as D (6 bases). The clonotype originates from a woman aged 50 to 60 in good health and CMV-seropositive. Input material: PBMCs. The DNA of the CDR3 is TGCGCCAGCAGCGGGGTGGGACTCGTGGGGACAGATACGCAGTATTTT. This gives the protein CASSGVGLVGTDTQYF.